Detailed here is one T cell receptor (beta chain). What antigen it recognizes has not been identified. Per-base quality was not reported, and no clone a single base away is much larger than it. This sample is drawn from a study of OX40 agonist ivuxolimab in advanced cancers. In the study overall: Ivuxolimab was an agonistic, fully human IgG2 monoclonal antibody directed against OX40 (CD134), a costimulatory receptor. Intravenous ivuxolimab was administered to patients every 2 weeks at six dose levels: 0.01, 0.1, 0.3, 1.5, 3 and 10 mg/kg. Among the 52 dose-escalation patients, approximately 20 had hepatocellular carcinoma, some 15 melanoma, 9 renal cell carcinoma and 9 head and neck cancer. In the dose-escalation cohort, more than 80% of patients were male, and the mean age was approximately 60 years with a range of roughly 23 to 90. Patients were allowed to have had prior anti-PD-1, anti-PD-L1 or anti-CTLA-4 therapy, and 30% to 50% of the dose-escalation patients had previously received checkpoint inhibitors. Partial responses occurred in three dose-escalation patients, of whom one had hepatocellular carcinoma and two had cutaneous melanoma. The point of sequencing TCRbeta in the periphery was to test whether ivuxolimab changed TCR sequence diversity and drove clonal T-cell expansion. The paper describes the monotherapy dose-escalation part (N of about 52 patients) of the phase I trial of ivuxolimab.

The CDR3 runs 15 amino acids, cysteine and phenylalanine included. This entry keeps only the CDR3 DNA: 45 bases, framed from base 1. V sheds 2 bases and J sheds 2 bases, leaving 9 bases between their ends. CDR1 and CDR2, per the germline V gene, are SGHVS and FQNEAQ. Patients with autoimmune disease history or receiving systemic immunosuppression were excluded from the trial. Peripheral blood for TCR sequencing was drawn from every dose cohort at baseline, at cycle 4 day 1 and at cycle 7 day 1. The samples were drawn from a first-in-human, open-label, multicenter phase I dose-escalation trial of ivuxolimab. Adults with locally advanced or metastatic melanoma, renal cell, hepatocellular, or head and neck squamous cell carcinoma were enrolled in the trial. Before TCR sequencing, CD4+ T cells and CD8+ T cells from peripheral blood were sorted into separate populations. What the study reported, not specific to this receptor: In partial responders in the 0.1-3.0 mg/kg groups, normalized peripheral clonal expansion was found to be among the lowest, especially among CD8+ T cells. Which antigens the clonally expanded peripheral T cells were specific for was not determined. Low levels of normalized T-cell clonal expansion were also shown by some nonresponding patients. After ivuxolimab, CD8+ T cells had more expanded clones than CD4+ T cells on average. At doses from 0.1 to 3.0 mg/kg, clonal expansion was seen in both CD4+ and CD8+ blood T cells between baseline and week 6.

For sequencing of the TCRbeta CDR3 region, genomic DNA was extracted from the sorted cells. The immunoSEQ Assay was used to sequence the TCRbeta CDR3 regions. The clones in this table, taken by TCRdb from immuneACCESS, are in-frame only. Not every clone is retained; where verified, under half of the shortfall comes from an unresolved V gene, and the cause of the rest is unknown. The sample yields some 80,000 clones; roughly 83% were counted once. The ten largest account for 6.9% of the sample. This clonotype was obtained from an adult with an advanced solid tumor such as melanoma, head and neck, liver or kidney cancer. Sequenced material: CD4+ or CD8+ T cells sorted from blood, taken in a trial of the OX40 agonist ivuxolimab. The V gene is TRBV7-8 and the J gene is TRBJ1-4; TRBD1 could be the D gene, as 5 bases match. CDR3 region: CASSLLRQTNEKLFF. The DNA sequence is as follows: TGTGCCAGCAGCTTACTGCGACAGACTAATGAAAAACTGTTTTTT.